Detailed here is one TCR beta chain. Random hexamers were used to reverse transcribe the RNA input (roughly 0.5 to 1 ug). Amplification of TCR beta CDR3 by immunoSEQ multiplex PCR spanned 54 Vbeta and 13 Jbeta. TCRdb fed the immunoSEQ multiplex PCR reads into MiXCR, producing one record per CDR3 protein. The table includes roughly 160,000 distinct CDR3 sequences, more than 95% detected once. The data belong to a study of CD8 T cells in Susac syndrome. CD8+ and CD4+ T cells taken from blood had their TCR beta sequenced. Patients with Susac syndrome fulfilled recently defined diagnostic criteria for definite or probable disease. Source material: CD4+ T cells from PBMCs. This TCR derives from a human donor with Susac syndrome.

This chain's CDR3 is CASSYVGRGRSYNEQFF. CDR3 nucleotides: TGTGCCAGCAGTTACGTCGGGCGGGGACGGTCCTACAATGAGCAGTTCTTC. V gene TRBV6-5 combines with J gene TRBJ2-1; a possible D gene is TRBD2 (6 bases). There are 17 residues in the CDR3. V shed 2 bases and J shed 1 base, with 15 bases lying between them. Germline CDR1 is MNHEY and CDR2 is SVGAGI.